Below are 6 T cell receptor beta chains sequenced from a single sample in a study of blood T cell repertoires in COVID-19. Some clones are missing from TCRdb's copy, which holds only in-frame ones; the method was immunoSEQ multiplex PCR. The sample records approximately 110,000 clones, 86% being singletons. Sequencing was done on a sample of peripheral blood. The receptors shown here come from a man aged 40-49 years with acute or convalescent COVID-19.

The V and J genes are TRBV10-3 and TRBJ2-2; D unresolved. CDR1 ENHRY and CDR2 SYGVKD come from the germline V gene. The CDR3 has 15 amino acids. Trimming pared 3 bases from V and 2 bases from J, leaving 10 bases between. CDR3 residues: CAISDHTTNTGELFF. CDR3 DNA: TGTGCCATCAGTGACCATACGACAAACACCGGGGAGCTGTTTTTT.

This chain joins TRBV7-9 and TRBJ1-2, with TRBD1 identical over 7 bases. Germline V CDR1 and CDR2: SEHNR, FQNEAQ (reference sequence). The CDR3 contains 17 residues. Trimming cost V 3 bases and J 7 bases; bases outside gene matches: 17. The CDR3 region is CASSFYLGQHDFIGYTF. CDR3 in DNA: TGTGCCAGCAGCTTTTACCTGGGACAGCACGATTTCATTGGCTACACCTTC.

This chain joins TRBV6-1 and TRBJ2-3; 12 nucleotides align to TRBD2. CDR1 and CDR2 (germline): MNHNS, SASEGT. There are 15 residues in the CDR3. The ends lost 2 bases at V and 4 bases at J; junction bases unmatched: 1. The CDR3 DNA reads TGTGCCAGCAGTGAACTAGCGGGAGGGCCAGATACGCAGTATTTT. This gives the protein CASSELAGGPDTQYF.

This chain connects TRBV6-2 or TRBV6-3 to TRBJ1-2; the match to TRBD1 covers 7 bases. The CDR3 has 13 residues. Germline V lookup: CDR1 MNHEY, CDR2 SVGEGT. Germline trimming cut 4 bases from V and 4 bases from J; bases unmatched to any gene: 3. CDR3: CASSWGTAYGYTF. The CDR3 DNA is TGTGCCAGCAGTTGGGGGACAGCCTATGGCTACACCTTC.

The rearrangement links TRBV19 to TRBJ1-6, with D possibly being TRBD1 (5 bases). The germline V and J ends were trimmed by 4 bases and 8 bases, with 9 bases remaining between them. The V gene's germline CDR1 is LNHDA and CDR2 SQIVND (reference sequence). The CDR3 totals 13 residues. The chain's CDR3 is CASSSQGDSPLHF. CDR3 DNA sequence: TGTGCCAGTAGTAGCCAGGGTGATTCACCCCTCCACTTT.

This clone was recorded once. The chain joins TRBV2 to TRBJ2-1; 8 bases align to TRBD2. This CDR3 is built from 14 residues. The germline V gene encodes CDR1 SNHLY and CDR2 FYNNEI. V lost 4 bases, J lost 9 bases, and 8 bases stayed unmatched. The CDR3 loop reads CASSVREGLIEQFF. The CDR3 DNA is TGTGCCAGCAGTGTACGGGAGGGCCTAATTGAGCAGTTCTTC.